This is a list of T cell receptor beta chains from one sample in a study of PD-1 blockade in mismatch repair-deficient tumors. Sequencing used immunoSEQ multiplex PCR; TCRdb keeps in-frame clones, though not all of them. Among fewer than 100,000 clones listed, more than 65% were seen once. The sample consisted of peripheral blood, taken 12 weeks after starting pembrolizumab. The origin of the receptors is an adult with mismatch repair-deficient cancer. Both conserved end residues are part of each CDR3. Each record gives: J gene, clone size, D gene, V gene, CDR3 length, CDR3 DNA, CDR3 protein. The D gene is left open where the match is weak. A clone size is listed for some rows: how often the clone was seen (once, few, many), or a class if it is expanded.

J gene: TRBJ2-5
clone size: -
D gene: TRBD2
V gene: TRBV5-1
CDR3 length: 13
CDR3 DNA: TGCGCCATCTGGGGCAGCGGGGGAGAGACCCAGTACTTC
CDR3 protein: CAIWGSGGETQYF

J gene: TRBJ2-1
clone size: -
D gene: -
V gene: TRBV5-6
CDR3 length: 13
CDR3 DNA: TGTGCCAGCAGCCGCGGTAGGAGCTATGAGCAGTTCTTC
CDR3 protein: CASSRGRSYEQFF

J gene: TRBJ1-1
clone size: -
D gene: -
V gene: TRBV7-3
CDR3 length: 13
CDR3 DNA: TGTGCCAGCAGCCAACAGGGGAACACTGAAGCTTTCTTT
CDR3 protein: CASSQQGNTEAFF

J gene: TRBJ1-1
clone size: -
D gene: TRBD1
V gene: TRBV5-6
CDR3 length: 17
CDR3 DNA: TGTGCCAGCAGCTTGCGTCCGGGACAGGGAAGGGGCACTGAAGCTTTCTTT
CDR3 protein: CASSLRPGQGRGTEAFF

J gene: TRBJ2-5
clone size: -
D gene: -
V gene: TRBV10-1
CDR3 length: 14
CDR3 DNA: TGCGCCAGCAGTGAGTCGGGCAGAAAAGAGACCCAGTACTTC
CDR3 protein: CASSESGRKETQYF

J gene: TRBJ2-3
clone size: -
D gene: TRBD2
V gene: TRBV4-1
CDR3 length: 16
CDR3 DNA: TGCGCCAGCAGCTCCGGGGGAGCGGGAGGGAGGAATACGCAGTATTTT
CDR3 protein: CASSSGGAGGRNTQYF

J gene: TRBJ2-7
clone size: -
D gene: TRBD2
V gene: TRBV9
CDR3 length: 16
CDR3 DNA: TGTGCCAGCAGCGTAGCTGGGGGGGAGCCCTCCTACGAGCAGTACTTC
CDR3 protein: CASSVAGGEPSYEQYF

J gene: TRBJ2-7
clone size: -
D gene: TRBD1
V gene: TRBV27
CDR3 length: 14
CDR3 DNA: TGTGCCAGCAGGGGCCTGGACAGGACCTACGAGCAGTACTTC
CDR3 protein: CASRGLDRTYEQYF

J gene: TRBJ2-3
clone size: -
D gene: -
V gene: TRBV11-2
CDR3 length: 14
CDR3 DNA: TGTGCCAGCAAGGGGGGAACTAGCACAGATACGCAGTATTTT
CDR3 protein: CASKGGTSTDTQYF

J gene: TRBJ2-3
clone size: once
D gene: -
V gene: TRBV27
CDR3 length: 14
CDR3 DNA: TGTGCCAGCAGTTTAGGACTCAGCACAGATACGCAGTATTTT
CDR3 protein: CASSLGLSTDTQYF

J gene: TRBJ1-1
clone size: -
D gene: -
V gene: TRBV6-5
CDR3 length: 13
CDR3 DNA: TGTGCCAGCAGTTGGTCGGATGGAACTGAAGCTTTCTTT
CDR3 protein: CASSWSDGTEAFF

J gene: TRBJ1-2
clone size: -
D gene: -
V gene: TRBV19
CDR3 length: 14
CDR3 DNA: TGTGCCAGTAGTATAGAGGGGCCTAACTATGGCTACACCTTC
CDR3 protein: CASSIEGPNYGYTF

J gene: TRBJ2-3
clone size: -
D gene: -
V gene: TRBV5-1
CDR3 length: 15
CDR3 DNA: TGCGCCAGCAGCTGGTCAAGTTCTAGCACAGATACGCAGTATTTT
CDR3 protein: CASSWSSSSTDTQYF

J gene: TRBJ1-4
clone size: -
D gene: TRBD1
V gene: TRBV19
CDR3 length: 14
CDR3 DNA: TGTGCCAGTGGACAGGCTGGGGCTAATGAAAAACTGTTTTTT
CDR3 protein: CASGQAGANEKLFF

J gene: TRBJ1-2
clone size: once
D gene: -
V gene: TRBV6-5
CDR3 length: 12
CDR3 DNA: TGTGCCAGCAGTCTCGAAGCAGGTGGCTACACCTTC
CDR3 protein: CASSLEAGGYTF

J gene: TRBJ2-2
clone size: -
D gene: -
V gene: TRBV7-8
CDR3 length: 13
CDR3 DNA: TGTGCCAGCAGCATCAAGAACACCGGGGAGCTGTTTTTT
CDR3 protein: CASSIKNTGELFF

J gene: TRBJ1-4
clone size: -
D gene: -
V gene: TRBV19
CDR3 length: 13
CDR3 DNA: TGTGCCAGTAGTGCGACAGCTTATGAAAAACTGTTTTTT
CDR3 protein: CASSATAYEKLFF

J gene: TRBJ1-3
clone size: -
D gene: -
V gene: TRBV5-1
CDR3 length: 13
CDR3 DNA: TGCGCCAGCAGCTTGGTTGGTCGAGGCACCATATATTTT
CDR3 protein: CASSLVGRGTIYF

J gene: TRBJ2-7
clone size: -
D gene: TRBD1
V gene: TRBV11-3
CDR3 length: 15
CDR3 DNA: TGTGCCAGCAGCCGGCAGGAGAGGGGGCTGGACGAGCAGTACTTC
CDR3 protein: CASSRQERGLDEQYF

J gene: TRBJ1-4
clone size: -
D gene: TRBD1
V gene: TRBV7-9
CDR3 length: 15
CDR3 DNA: TGTGCCAGCAGCCCACCGACAGGGGAGGGTGAAAAACTGTTTTTT
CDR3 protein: CASSPPTGEGEKLFF

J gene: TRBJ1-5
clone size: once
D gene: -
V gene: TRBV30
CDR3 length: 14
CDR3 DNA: TGTGCCTGGAGTGGTCTGTCGGGGGAGCAGCCCCAGCATTTT
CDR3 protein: CAWSGLSGEQPQHF

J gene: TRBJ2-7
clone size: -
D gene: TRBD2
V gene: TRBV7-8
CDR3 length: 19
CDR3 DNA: TGTGCCAGCAGCTTAGCCTTTTTGCGGACTAGCGCTATAACCTACGAGCAGTACTTC
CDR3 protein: CASSLAFLRTSAITYEQYF

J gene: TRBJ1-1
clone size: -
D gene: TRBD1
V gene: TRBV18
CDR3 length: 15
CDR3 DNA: TGTGCCAGCTCACCGTCCCGGGACAGGGTAACTGAAGCTTTCTTT
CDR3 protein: CASSPSRDRVTEAFF

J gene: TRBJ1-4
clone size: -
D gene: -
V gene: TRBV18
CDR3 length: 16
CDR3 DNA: TGTGCCAGCTCACCATCAAGCACGGCTTATAATGAAAAACTGTTTTTT
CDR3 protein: CASSPSSTAYNEKLFF

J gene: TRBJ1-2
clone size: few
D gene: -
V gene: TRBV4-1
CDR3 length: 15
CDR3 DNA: TGCGCCAGCAGCCAAGATCATCAGGTGCGCTATGGCTACACCTTC
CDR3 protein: CASSQDHQVRYGYTF

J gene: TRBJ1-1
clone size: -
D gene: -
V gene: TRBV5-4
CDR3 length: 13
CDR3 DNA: TGTGCCAGCAGCTTACAGGCCAACACTGAAGCTTTCTTT
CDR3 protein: CASSLQANTEAFF

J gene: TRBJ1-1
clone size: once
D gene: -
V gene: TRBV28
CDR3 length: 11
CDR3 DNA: TGTGCCAGCAGTCTGGACACTGAAGCTTTCTTT
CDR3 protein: CASSLDTEAFF

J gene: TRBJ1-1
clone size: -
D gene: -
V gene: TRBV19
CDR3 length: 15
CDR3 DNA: TGTGCCAGTAGTACAACCGGGACATTTAACACTGAAGCTTTCTTT
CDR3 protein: CASSTTGTFNTEAFF

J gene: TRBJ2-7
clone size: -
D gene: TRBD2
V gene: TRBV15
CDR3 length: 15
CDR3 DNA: TGTGCCACCAGCGGCCTGGCGGGAGGCCGCTACGAGCAGTACTTC
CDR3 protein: CATSGLAGGRYEQYF

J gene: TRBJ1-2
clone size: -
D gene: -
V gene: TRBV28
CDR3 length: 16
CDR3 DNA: TGTGCCAGCAGCGAACCGGGGGAGGTTACGGGCTATGGCTACACCTTC
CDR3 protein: CASSEPGEVTGYGYTF

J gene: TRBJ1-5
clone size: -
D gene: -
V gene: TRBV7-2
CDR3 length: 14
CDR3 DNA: TGTGCCAGCAGCTTAGTACGAGGCAATCAGCCCCAGCATTTT
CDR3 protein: CASSLVRGNQPQHF

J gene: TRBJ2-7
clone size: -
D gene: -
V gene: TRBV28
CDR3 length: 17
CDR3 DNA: TGTGCCAGCAGTTCCGTTATCGACAGCCGAGTCGCCTACGAGCAGTACTTC
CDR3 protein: CASSSVIDSRVAYEQYF

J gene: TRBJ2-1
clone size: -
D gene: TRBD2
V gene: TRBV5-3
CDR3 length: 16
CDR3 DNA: TGTGCCAGAAGCTTTAAGTCTAGCGGGATTGTCAATGAGCAGTTCTTC
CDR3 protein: CARSFKSSGIVNEQFF